This TCR beta chain was sequenced in a study of OX40 agonist ivuxolimab in advanced cancers. For the study at large: The patients received agonistic anti-OX40 (CD134) antibody ivuxolimab. Cohort: more than 75% men, mean age about 62, aged about 20 to 90. Study-level findings and limits: The mean number of expanded clones was higher in CD8+ T cells than in CD4+.

To note about this clone: Its specificity is not known.

Sequencing was performed with immunoSEQ multiplex PCR; in TCRdb, only in-frame clones are kept and a portion is missing. The sample has 25,000 to 30,000 clones; roughly 77% are singletons. The CDR3 is 16 amino acids. V was pared by 0 bases and J by 9 bases, with 10 bases of the junction left unmatched. The germline gives CDR1 SGHRS, CDR2 YFSETQ. The gene calls are TRBV5-1 and TRBJ2-1; TRBD2 agrees at 9 bases. The sample in question was CD4+ or CD8+ T cells sorted from blood, obtained in a trial of the OX40 agonist ivuxolimab. This sequence originates from an adult with an advanced solid tumor such as melanoma, head and neck, liver or kidney cancer. CDR3 nucleotide sequence: TGCGCCAGCAGCTTGGCGATAGCGGGAGTAGACGGTGAGCAGTTCTTC. Translated: CASSLAIAGVDGEQFF.